This T cell receptor (beta chain) stems from a study of patients and donors after allogeneic stem cell transplantation. TCRdb itself ran the RT-PCR reads through MiXCR, one entry per CDR3 protein. The profile covers 20,000 or so distinct CDR3 sequences, with 4.5% to 5.5% appearing a single time and roughly 37% taken by the ten largest. Sequencing was performed on blood, either unsorted or a sorted T cell fraction (not recorded which). The source is a human donor who was either an allogeneic HSCT recipient or a stem cell or donor lymphocyte infusion donor (not recorded which). It is not recorded whose cells these are; they may come from a transplant donor.

CDR3 DNA sequence: TGTGCCAGCTCACCACAGGGGATGAACACTGAAGCTTTCTTT. Translating it yields CASSPQGMNTEAFF. J is TRBJ1-1 and V is TRBV18; TRBD1 might be the D (5 bases). The germline CDR1 and CDR2 sequences are KGHSH and LQKENI. V was shortened by 1 base and J by 0 bases, with 6 bases between the two germline ends. This CDR3 is built from 14 residues. The full variable domain, with the rest looked up from reference TRBV18 and TRBJ1-1, is NAGVMQNPRHLVRRRGQEARLRCSPMKGHSHVYWYRQLPEEGLKFMVYLQKENIIDESGMPKERFSAEFPKEGPSILRIQQVVRGDSAAYFCASSPQGMNTEAFFGQGTRLTVV.